Sequencing of this TCR beta chain was carried out in a study of OX40 agonist ivuxolimab in advanced cancers. Overall study context: Mean age 60 years, range about 20 to 79; just over 80% male. General study points: Both blood CD4+ and CD8+ T cells showed clonal growth by week 6 at 0.1 to 3.0 mg/kg. Among the lowest peripheral clonal expansion occurred in 0.1-3.0 mg/kg partial responders.

The germline CDR1 and CDR2 sequences are SGHVS and FQNEAQ. The CDR3 loop spans 13 amino acids. V lost 4 bases, J lost 9 bases, and 14 bases lay in between. Generated by immunoSEQ multiplex PCR, the TCRdb table keeps only in-frame clones and is missing some. The repertoire has roughly 67,000 clones, roughly 82% of them found once; the top ten carry more than 5.5%. If patients had autoimmune disease history or systemic immunosuppression, they were excluded. Of note for this clone: Its specificity is unknown.

This TCR derives from an adult with an advanced solid tumor such as melanoma, head and neck, liver or kidney cancer. The starting material was CD4+ or CD8+ T cells sorted from blood, obtained in a trial of the OX40 agonist ivuxolimab. The V gene is TRBV7-8, the J gene TRBJ2-3; weak D call: TRBD2 (5 bases). The CDR3 here is CASSSTSGITQYF. The CDR3 DNA follows: TGTGCCAGCAGCTCCACCTCGGGGATAACGCAGTATTTT.